A selection of T cell receptor beta chains follows, all from one sample in a study of cytomegalovirus exposure and HLA in healthy donors. Profiling relied on immunoSEQ multiplex PCR, and the TCRdb table lists in-frame clones only, not all of them. Seen here are about 150,000 clones, around 84% observed once, and the top ten hold around 2.1%. Sequencing was performed on PBMCs. The source of these receptors is a human donor in good health. CDR3s include the opening cysteine and the closing phenylalanine or tryptophan. D genes are given only for firm matches. Part of the rows lack a size; the others show once, few, many or a class for expanded clones.

J: TRBJ2-3
D: TRBD2
size: .
length: 18
V: TRBV29-1
DNA: TGCAGCGTTGAGGGGGTGTCTAGCGGGAAATCTAGCACAGATACGCAGTATTTT
CDR3: CSVEGVSSGKSSTDTQYF

J: TRBJ1-1
D: .
size: .
length: 12
V: TRBV7-3
DNA: TGTGCCAGCAGCTTCCAGTACACTGAAGCTTTCTTT
CDR3: CASSFQYTEAFF

J: TRBJ2-3
D: TRBD2
size: .
length: 17
V: TRBV19
DNA: TGTGCCAGTAGTATAGGGGGCCTAGCGGCTAGCACAGATACGCAGTATTTT
CDR3: CASSIGGLAASTDTQYF

J: TRBJ2-5
D: .
size: .
length: 16
V: TRBV11-2
DNA: TGTGCCAGCAGCTTAGATTTGCGGGGGACATCAGAGACCCAGTACTTC
CDR3: CASSLDLRGTSETQYF

J: TRBJ1-1
D: .
size: .
length: 14
V: TRBV7-8
DNA: TGTGCCAGCAGCATAACAGAAATGAACACTGAAGCTTTCTTT
CDR3: CASSITEMNTEAFF

J: TRBJ1-2
D: TRBD1
size: once
length: 15
V: TRBV7-3
DNA: TGTGCCAGCAGCCCCGAGGGACAGGGGGTCGGGGGCTACACCTTC
CDR3: CASSPEGQGVGGYTF

J: TRBJ2-1
D: .
size: .
length: 15
V: TRBV30
DNA: TGTGCCTGGAGTACATCAATGGTTAACTACAATGAGCAGTTCTTC
CDR3: CAWSTSMVNYNEQFF

J: TRBJ1-2
D: .
size: .
length: 15
V: TRBV27
DNA: TGTGCCAGCAGCAATTGGGGGGGATCTAACTATGGCTACACCTTC
CDR3: CASSNWGGSNYGYTF

J: TRBJ2-1
D: .
size: .
length: 16
V: TRBV5-4
DNA: TGTGCCAGCAGCCCCCTTCCGGGGAGCCCCTACAATGAGCAGTTCTTC
CDR3: CASSPLPGSPYNEQFF

J: TRBJ2-7
D: .
size: .
length: 15
V: TRBV27
DNA: TGTGCCAGCAGTTTAAGGCAGGGAGGACGCTACGAGCAGTACTTC
CDR3: CASSLRQGGRYEQYF

J: TRBJ1-1
D: .
size: .
length: 15
V: TRBV7-9
DNA: TGTGCCAGCAGCAAAAGACAGAGCATGAACACTGAAGCTTTCTTT
CDR3: CASSKRQSMNTEAFF

J: TRBJ2-1
D: TRBD2
size: .
length: 17
V: TRBV15
DNA: TGTGCCACCAGCAGAGATCTAGGACTAGTGCTCTACAATGAGCAGTTCTTC
CDR3: CATSRDLGLVLYNEQFF

J: TRBJ1-5
D: .
size: .
length: 14
V: TRBV6-5
DNA: TGTGCCAGCAGTGACGACAGGAGCAATCAGCCCCAGCATTTT
CDR3: CASSDDRSNQPQHF

J: TRBJ2-6
D: .
size: .
length: 18
V: TRBV27
DNA: TGTGCCAGCAGTTCTATGCACGTCCCCAACTCTGGGGCCAACGTCCTGACTTTC
CDR3: CASSSMHVPNSGANVLTF

J: TRBJ2-1
D: .
size: once
length: 15
V: TRBV4-1
DNA: TGCGCCAGCAGAACCGAAGGAGCCGCCCCGAATGAGCAGTTCTTC
CDR3: CASRTEGAAPNEQFF

J: TRBJ1-5
D: .
size: few
length: 13
V: TRBV5-6
DNA: TGTGCCAGCAGCTGGGGGGAAGGCCAGCCCCAGCATTTT
CDR3: CASSWGEGQPQHF

J: TRBJ1-5
D: .
size: .
length: 14
V: TRBV10-3
DNA: TGTGCCATCAGTGAGGGAGCAGAAAATCAGCCCCAGCATTTT
CDR3: CAISEGAENQPQHF

J: TRBJ2-1
D: TRBD2
size: .
length: 18
V: TRBV18
DNA: TGTGCCAGCTCACCGCTAGGGCCACTAGCGGGAGCCTACAATGAGCAGTTCTTC
CDR3: CASSPLGPLAGAYNEQFF

J: TRBJ1-5
D: .
size: .
length: 16
V: TRBV18
DNA: TGTGCCAGCTCCCGGGCCGGGGGTTTTGGAGGTCAGCCCCAGCATTTT
CDR3: CASSRAGGFGGQPQHF

J: TRBJ2-7
D: .
size: .
length: 14
V: TRBV9
DNA: TGTGCCAGCGCAGGGGGCCTAGCGGACTACGAGCAGTACTTC
CDR3: CASAGGLADYEQYF

J: TRBJ1-1
D: .
size: .
length: 15
V: TRBV9
DNA: TGTGCCAGCAGCGTAGTGGCAGGGTTGAACACTGAAGCTTTCTTT
CDR3: CASSVVAGLNTEAFF

J: TRBJ1-1
D: .
size: .
length: 12
V: TRBV6-5
DNA: TGTGCCAGCAGCCGAGGGGGGGTGAAAGCTTTCTTT
CDR3: CASSRGGVKAFF

J: TRBJ2-2
D: TRBD1
size: once
length: 15
V: TRBV5-6
DNA: TGTGCCAGCAGCAGACAGGGGAGCGACACCGGGGAGCTGTTTTTT
CDR3: CASSRQGSDTGELFF

J: TRBJ1-5
D: .
size: few
length: 12
V: TRBV5-8
DNA: TGTGCCAGTGCGGGACTTAATCAGCCCCAGCATTTT
CDR3: CASAGLNQPQHF

J: TRBJ1-5
D: .
size: few
length: 14
V: TRBV6-5
DNA: TGTGCCAGCAGTTCACAACACGACAATCAGCCCCAGCATTTT
CDR3: CASSSQHDNQPQHF

J: TRBJ1-1
D: .
size: .
length: 12
V: TRBV28
DNA: TGTGCCAGCAGTCAACAGGGCTATGAAGCTTTCTTT
CDR3: CASSQQGYEAFF

J: TRBJ1-4
D: .
size: .
length: 15
V: TRBV7-8
DNA: TGTGCCAGCAGCTTTCTAGGAGCAACTAATGAAAAACTGTTTTTT
CDR3: CASSFLGATNEKLFF

J: TRBJ2-6
D: .
size: .
length: 14
V: TRBV5-1
DNA: TGCGCCAGCAGCTTGACAGCTGGGGCCAACGTCCTGACTTTC
CDR3: CASSLTAGANVLTF

J: TRBJ2-7
D: .
size: once
length: 13
V: TRBV11-3
DNA: TGTGCCAGCAGCTTAGGCACCCTAGATGTGCAGTACTTC
CDR3: CASSLGTLDVQYF

J: TRBJ2-5
D: .
size: .
length: 14
V: TRBV6-1
DNA: TGTGCCAGCAGGGTAGGGGGTGGCCAAGAGACCCAGTACTTC
CDR3: CASRVGGGQETQYF

J: TRBJ2-7
D: TRBD2
size: few
length: 14
V: TRBV28
DNA: TGTGCCAGCAGGCGGATGCCGGGAGGGGGTGAGCAGTACTTC
CDR3: CASRRMPGGGEQYF

J: TRBJ1-4
D: .
size: .
length: 14
V: TRBV5-1
DNA: TGCGCCAGCAGCTCGGACAGTATTAATGAAAAACTGTTTTTT
CDR3: CASSSDSINEKLFF

J: TRBJ2-1
D: TRBD2
size: .
length: 15
V: TRBV5-5
DNA: TGTGCCAGCAGCTTCTGGGCAGCGGGAGGGGCTGACCAGTTCTTC
CDR3: CASSFWAAGGADQFF

J: TRBJ2-7
D: .
size: .
length: 14
V: TRBV7-6
DNA: TGTGCCAGCAGCCCACAGGGATACCTCGACGAGCAGTACTTC
CDR3: CASSPQGYLDEQYF

J: TRBJ2-3
D: TRBD2
size: .
length: 20
V: TRBV5-4
DNA: TGTGCCAGCAGCTCCCCCCCGGGGGGGGCCAGAATTCAGAGCACAGATACGCAGTATTTT
CDR3: CASSSPPGGARIQSTDTQYF

J: TRBJ1-2
D: TRBD1
size: .
length: 15
V: TRBV9
DNA: TGTGCCAGCAGCGCCGGGACAGTAGCTCCTTATGGCTACACCTTC
CDR3: CASSAGTVAPYGYTF

J: TRBJ1-3
D: .
size: .
length: 17
V: TRBV7-9
DNA: TGTGCCAGCAGCTTACCCCTCAGCGGCAGCCTCGAGAACACCATATATTTT
CDR3: CASSLPLSGSLENTIYF

J: TRBJ2-5
D: TRBD2
size: .
length: 16
V: TRBV5-1
DNA: TGCGCCAGCAGCCCGGGCGGGAGAGGGTACCAAGAGACCCAGTACTTC
CDR3: CASSPGGRGYQETQYF

J: TRBJ2-7
D: TRBD1
size: .
length: 15
V: TRBV19
DNA: TGTGCCAGTAGTACCAGGGACAGGCCCTCCTACGAGCAGTACTTC
CDR3: CASSTRDRPSYEQYF

J: TRBJ2-2
D: TRBD2
size: .
length: 20
V: TRBV4-1
DNA: TGCGCCAGCAGCCTCAGGACTATAGCCCTAGCGGGAGGGAACACCGGGGAGCTGTTTTTT
CDR3: CASSLRTIALAGGNTGELFF

J: TRBJ2-5
D: .
size: .
length: 14
V: TRBV2
DNA: TGTGCCAGCAGTGTAGGGTCAAGCGGGCAGACCCAGTACTTC
CDR3: CASSVGSSGQTQYF

J: TRBJ2-1
D: TRBD1
size: .
length: 16
V: TRBV5-8
DNA: TGTGCCAGCAGCTCGCTAAGACAGGGTTCCTACAATGAGCAGTTCTTC
CDR3: CASSSLRQGSYNEQFF

J: TRBJ2-2
D: .
size: .
length: 15
V: TRBV21-1
DNA: TGTGCCAGCAGCAAATCGGTAAGGGGCACCGGGGAGCTGTTTTTT
CDR3: CASSKSVRGTGELFF

J: TRBJ2-7
D: .
size: .
length: 13
V: TRBV11-1
DNA: TGTGCCAGCTGCTCGACGGGAGCCGTCGAGCAGTACTTC
CDR3: CASCSTGAVEQYF

J: TRBJ1-1
D: .
size: .
length: 13
V: TRBV19
DNA: TGTGCCAGTAGGGAGACAGGACCCTTGAACGCTTTCTTT
CDR3: CASRETGPLNAFF

J: TRBJ2-1
D: .
size: .
length: 15
V: TRBV7-9
DNA: TGTGCCAGCAGCTTAGCGGGAGAGGGTTACAATGAGCAGTTCTTC
CDR3: CASSLAGEGYNEQFF

J: TRBJ1-1
D: .
size: .
length: 12
V: TRBV2
DNA: TGTGCCAGCAGTGAGGGGGGCACTGAAGCTTTCTTT
CDR3: CASSEGGTEAFF

J: TRBJ2-3
D: .
size: .
length: 14
V: TRBV5-4
DNA: TGTGCCAGCAGCTTGAGACAGGGCACAGATACGCAGTATTTT
CDR3: CASSLRQGTDTQYF

J: TRBJ2-3
D: TRBD2
size: .
length: 14
V: TRBV10-1
DNA: TGCGCCAGCAGTGAGCGGGAGGGGGCAGATACGCAGTATTTT
CDR3: CASSEREGADTQYF

J: TRBJ2-7
D: TRBD2
size: .
length: 15
V: TRBV27
DNA: TGTGCCAGCAGGTGGCTAGCGGGCTTGTTCTCCGAGCAGTACTTC
CDR3: CASRWLAGLFSEQYF

J: TRBJ2-7
D: .
size: .
length: 12
V: TRBV7-9
DNA: TGTGCCAGCAGCCTTAGCCAGTCCGAGCAGTACTTC
CDR3: CASSLSQSEQYF

J: TRBJ1-1
D: .
size: once
length: 12
V: TRBV18
DNA: TGTGCCAGCTTGCGGGGGGACACTGAAGCTTTCTTT
CDR3: CASLRGDTEAFF

J: TRBJ2-3
D: .
size: .
length: 14
V: TRBV5-5
DNA: TGTGCCAGCATCCCACAGCTCCGCACAGATACGCAGTATTTT
CDR3: CASIPQLRTDTQYF

J: TRBJ1-5
D: .
size: .
length: 13
V: TRBV6-6
DNA: TGTGCCAGCAGTTATGAGGGGGAGCGGCCCCAGCATTTT
CDR3: CASSYEGERPQHF